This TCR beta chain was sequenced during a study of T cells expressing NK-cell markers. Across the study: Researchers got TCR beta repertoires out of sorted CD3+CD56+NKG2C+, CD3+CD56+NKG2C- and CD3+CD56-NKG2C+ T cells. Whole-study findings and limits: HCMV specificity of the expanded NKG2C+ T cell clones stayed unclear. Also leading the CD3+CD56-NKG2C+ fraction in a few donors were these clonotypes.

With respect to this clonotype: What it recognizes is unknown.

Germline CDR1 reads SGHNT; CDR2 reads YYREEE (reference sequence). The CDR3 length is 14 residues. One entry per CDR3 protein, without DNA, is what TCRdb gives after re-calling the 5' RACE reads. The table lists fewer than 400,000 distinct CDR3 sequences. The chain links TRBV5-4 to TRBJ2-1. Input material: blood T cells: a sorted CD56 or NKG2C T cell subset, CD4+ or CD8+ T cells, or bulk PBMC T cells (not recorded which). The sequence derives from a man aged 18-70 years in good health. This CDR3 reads CASSLGRFYNEQFF.